The sequence of this T cell receptor beta chain was determined in a study of cytomegalovirus exposure and HLA in healthy donors. General observations from the study: A later analysis showed HLA-associated TCR beta chains outstripping equally common others in clonal expansion. In a later analysis, a missense DCLRE1C variant was linked to TCR beta V- and J-gene trimming. The records held CMV serostatus as the only immune exposure information. Most sequenced TCRs were rare (though some public TCRs occurred in many donors).

In the case of this clone: The antigen is unknown.

PCR primers comprised 60 Vbeta and 13 Jbeta primers. The assay was immunoSEQ multiplex PCR, and TCRdb's table has in-frame clones only and misses some. The sample shows under 120,000 clones, 70% to 80% of them seen only once. V was pared by 2 bases and J by 0 bases, with 13 bases between. The CDR3 runs to 16 residues. Germline V gene sequence: CDR1 SGHRS, CDR2 YFSETQ. This sequence was found in a man aged 45-65 years in good health and CMV-seropositive. This sequence joins TRBV5-1 and TRBJ2-3; D is perhaps TRBD1 (6 bases). The specimen was PBMCs. CDR3 in DNA: TGCGCCAGCAGCTTAGGCAGGGGTACGAGCACAGATACGCAGTATTTT. This gives the protein CASSLGRGTSTDTQYF. The complete variable domain, with remaining parts taken from reference TRBV5-1 and TRBJ2-3, reads KAGVTQTPRYLIKTRGQQVTLSCSPISGHRSVSWYQQTPGQGLQFLFEYFSETQRNKGNFPGRFSGRQFSNSRSEMNVSTLELGDSALYLCASSLGRGTSTDTQYFGPGTRLTVL.